The 8 T cell receptor beta chains listed next were all sequenced from one sample in a study of technical replicates of blood from a handful of donors. Clones were sequenced by immunoSEQ multiplex PCR, and TCRdb holds only the in-frame ones, with some missing. The sample contains 100,000 or so clones, about 96% of which appear only once. The sample consisted of T cells isolated from PBMCs. These receptors all come from a human donor in good health.

V usage is TRBV5-1 and J usage is TRBJ2-7; TRBD1 aligns across 7 bases. Germline loops: CDR1 SGHRS, CDR2 YFSETQ. This CDR3 spans 15 amino acids. V was clipped by 5 bases and J by 0 bases; unmatched bases: 8. For the CDR3, the DNA is TGCGCCAGCAGGCCCGGGACAGCCTCCTCCTACGAGCAGTACTTC. Translation gives CASRPGTASSYEQYF.

The chain combines TRBV29-1 with TRBJ2-5, with TRBD1 as a possible D gene (6 bases). This CDR3 has 13 residues. V lost 6 bases and J lost 5, with 16 bases in between. Germline V gene lookup returns CDR1 SQVTM and CDR2 ANQGSEA. DNA for the CDR3: TGCAGCGTCTTGACAGGCGTAGGGGAGACCCAGTACTTC. This encodes CSVLTGVGETQYF.

This rearrangement joins TRBV25-1 to TRBJ1-2; D gene unclear. CDR1 and CDR2 from the germline V gene are MGHDK and SYGVNS. The V gene lost 4 bases and the J gene lost 7 bases, with 4 bases spanning the gap. The CDR3 loop spans 10 amino acids. The CDR3 reads CASSGAGYTF. The CDR3 DNA sequence: TGTGCCAGCAGTGGGGCTGGCTACACCTTC.

This clone was counted a single time. This chain joins TRBV19 and TRBJ2-2; maybe TRBD1 (6 bases). The CDR3 runs 14 residues. Germline V gene data show CDR1 as LNHDA and CDR2 as SQIVND (reference sequence). With 0 bases removed from V and 5 bases from J, the gap between germline ends came to 7 bases. The CDR3 sequence: CASSIETGTGELFF. The DNA of the CDR3 is TGTGCCAGTAGTATAGAAACAGGGACCGGGGAGCTGTTTTTT.

This chain uses TRBV7-2 with TRBJ1-1; possibly TRBD1 for D (5 bases). With 1 base removed from V and 1 base from J, the gap between germline ends came to 13 bases. Germline CDR1 and CDR2: SGHTA and FQGNSA. The CDR3 loop spans 16 amino acids. This chain's CDR3 is CASSLGGGAPNTEAFF. In nucleotides, the CDR3 is TGTGCCAGCAGCTTAGGAGGCGGGGCCCCGAACACTGAAGCTTTCTTT. The whole variable domain, filled in from reference TRBV7-2 and TRBJ1-1, reads GAGVSQSPSNKVTEKGKDVELRCDPISGHTALYWYRQSLGQGLEFLIYFQGNSAPDKSGLPSDRFSAERTGGSVSTLTIQRTQQEDSAVYLCASSLGGGAPNTEAFFGQGTRLTVV.

The chain carries TRBV7-9 and TRBJ1-4; maybe TRBD1 (5 bases). CDR1 and CDR2 (germline): SEHNR, FQNEAQ (reference sequence). The germline V and J ends were trimmed by 2 bases and 4 bases, with 11 bases remaining between them. The CDR3 has 15 amino acids. CDR3 coding DNA: TGTGCCAGCAGCTTAAAGTTCGACAGTAATGAAAAACTGTTTTTT. Its protein product is CASSLKFDSNEKLFF.

The rearrangement links TRBV4-3 to TRBJ2-3; 8 bases match TRBD1. The germline V gene encodes CDR1 LGHNA and CDR2 YSLEER. The V gene end was trimmed by 4 bases and the J gene end by 3 bases; junction bases not matched to a gene: 6. The CDR3 spans 15 residues. The CDR3 loop reads CASSRQGARTDTQYF. CDR3 in DNA: TGCGCCAGCAGCCGTCAGGGGGCGAGGACAGATACGCAGTATTTT.

CDR3 protein: CASSVLPGQAYEQYF. For the CDR3, the DNA is TGTGCCAGCAGCGTCTTACCGGGACAGGCCTACGAGCAGTACTTC. The chain joins TRBV9 to TRBJ2-7; TRBD1 aligns across 8 bases. The CDR3 spans 15 residues. In germline, CDR1 is SGDLS, CDR2 YYNGEE. The V gene end was trimmed by 2 bases and the J gene end by 2 bases; junction bases not matched to a gene: 6.